What follows are 31 T cell receptor beta chains derived from one specimen sequenced in a study of blood T cells in healthy people across ages. A second 7 to 11 cycle PCR used barcoded and J-beta primers. TCRdb reanalysed the 5' RACE reads using MiXCR and keeps one entry per CDR3 protein. The sample records about 780,000 distinct CDR3 sequences, 46% being singletons. The sequenced sample was blood. These receptors came from a man older than 75 in good health.

The J gene is TRBJ2-5, the V gene TRBV5-1; 9 bases map to TRBD2. The length of the CDR3 is 17 residues. Germline loops: CDR1 SGHRS, CDR2 YFSETQ. The V segment lost 0 bases and the J segment 5 bases; nucleotides outside the gene matches: 11. CDR3 in amino acids: CASSLVGLAGVMETQYF. The CDR3 DNA sequence: TGCGCCAGCAGCTTGGTCGGGTTAGCGGGAGTAATGGAGACCCAGTACTTC.

The V and J genes are TRBV9 and TRBJ2-6, with D possibly being TRBD2 (5 bases). V lost 0 bases and J 0 bases, leaving 10 bases between the germline ends. CDR1 is SGDLS and CDR2 is YYNGEE in the germline V gene. This CDR3 spans 17 amino acids. The CDR3 loop is CASSVAPGNSGANVLTF. CDR3 in DNA: TGTGCCAGCAGCGTAGCTCCGGGGAACTCTGGGGCCAACGTCCTGACTTTC.

The chain links TRBV28 to TRBJ1-1; the D is unclear. CDR3 length: 14 amino acids. The V and J ends lost 7 bases and 5 bases respectively, with 17 bases between them. Germline CDR1 MDHEN, CDR2 SYDVKM. The CDR3: CASTSAESRTEAFF. For the CDR3, the DNA is TGTGCCAGCACTTCAGCAGAGTCGAGGACTGAAGCTTTCTTT. The entire variable domain, with the rest obtained from reference TRBV28 and TRBJ1-1, is as follows: DVKVTQSSRYLVKRTGEKVFLECVQDMDHENMFWYRQDPGLGLRLIYFSYDVKMKEKGDIPEGYSVSREKKERFSLILESASTNQTSMYLCASTSAESRTEAFFGQGTRLTVV.

This rearrangement joins TRBV27 to TRBJ2-3; the D is unclear. V gave up 3 bases and J gave up 3 bases, with 13 bases separating them. CDR3 length: 15 amino acids. Germline V CDR1 and CDR2: MNHEY, SMNVEV (reference sequence). The CDR3 DNA sequence: TGTGCCAGCAGTTTCCGCGTCCAGAATACAGATACGCAGTATTTT. Protein sequence: CASSFRVQNTDTQYF.

The V gene is TRBV5-1, the J gene TRBJ2-5; the D is unclear. The germline CDR1 and CDR2 sequences are SGHRS and YFSETQ. CDR3 size: 15 residues. Trimming left V 1 base short and J 0 bases short, with 10 bases between. The CDR3 protein is CASSLRAAYQETQYF. The DNA for the CDR3 is TGCGCCAGCAGCTTGCGGGCAGCTTACCAAGAGACCCAGTACTTC.

This sequence joins TRBV2 and TRBJ2-4; TRBD1 matches at 7 bases. Germline values: CDR1 SNHLY, CDR2 FYNNEI. The V gene end was trimmed by 0 bases and the J gene end by 8 bases; junction bases not matched to a gene: 10. The length of the CDR3 is 16 residues. The CDR3 nucleotides read TGTGCCAGCAGTGAAGCAGGGGGCTCCCAAGGGTACATTCAGTACTTC. Its protein is CASSEAGGSQGYIQYF.

V gene TRBV19 combines with J gene TRBJ2-1; possibly TRBD2 for D (5 bases). Germline assignment: CDR1 LNHDA and CDR2 SQIVND (reference sequence). Between the trimmed V and J ends, which lost 3 bases and 4 bases, there was a span of 13 bases. CDR3 length: 15 residues. The CDR3 nucleotides are TGTGCCAGTAGTATCGAGGCTAGCATATACAATGAGCAGTTCTTC. Translating gives CASSIEASIYNEQFF.

The gene calls are TRBV20-1 and TRBJ2-5, with 10 bases fitting TRBD2. Germline CDR1 is DFQATT and CDR2 is SNEGSKA (reference sequence). J was trimmed by 11 bases and V by 6 bases; bases with no gene match: 15. The CDR3 covers 14 residues. The CDR3 coding sequence is TGCAGTGCGCTAGCGGGAGTTCTCCGCAATGAGCAGTACTTC. Translation gives CSALAGVLRNEQYF.

This clonotype was found a few times. The chain recombines TRBV20-1 with TRBJ1-4, with 10 positions matching TRBD1. The germline V gene has CDR1 DFQATT and CDR2 SNEGSKA (reference sequence). This CDR3 comprises 14 residues. V shed 3 bases, J shed 8 bases, and the junction held 6 bases outside the gene matches. In DNA, the CDR3 is TGCAGTGCTAGCGCCGGGACAGGGGACGAAAAACTGTTTTTT. Protein: CSASAGTGDEKLFF.

The chain combines TRBV10-3 with TRBJ2-1, with TRBD1 matching 7 bases. Germline V gene data show CDR1 as ENHRY and CDR2 as SYGVKD. CDR3 length: 16 amino acids. Trimming cost V 2 bases and J 8 bases; bases outside gene matches: 12. For the CDR3, the DNA is TGTGCCATCAGTGAGGCAGGGGGATCGAGTGGGGATGAGCAGTTCTTC. This encodes CAISEAGGSSGDEQFF.

The chain uses TRBV6-5 and TRBJ2-7, with 7 nucleotides matching TRBD2. Germline V gene data show CDR1 as MNHEY and CDR2 as SVGAGI. The CDR3 covers 16 residues. V dropped 2 bases and J dropped 5; count of bases not matched to a gene: 12. The CDR3 DNA reads as TGTGCCAGCAGTTACATCTCTCGGACTAGTTTCGACGAGCAGTACTTC. It yields the protein CASSYISRTSFDEQYF.

This chain links TRBV20-1 with TRBJ2-7, with D maybe TRBD1 (6 bases). V was cut by 3 bases and J by 4 bases, with 16 bases left in between. The CDR3 sequence is 14 residues long. The germline gives CDR1 DFQATT, CDR2 SNEGSKA (reference sequence). In DNA, the CDR3 is TGCAGTGCTAGCGGGGCGCCAGGGGTTTACGAGCAGTACTTC. It specifies CSASGAPGVYEQYF.

The chain has TRBV29-1 and TRBJ1-3, with a possible D match to TRBD1 (5 bases). V gave up 3 bases and J gave up 8 bases, with 8 bases separating them. CDR1 is SQVTM, CDR2 ANQGSEA, per germline. This CDR3 comprises 11 residues. The CDR3 region is CSVDGGDTIYF. In DNA form, the CDR3 reads TGCAGCGTTGACGGGGGGGACACCATATATTTT.

The table lists this clonotype with a few counts. The rearrangement links TRBV5-1 to TRBJ2-1, with 10 bases lining up with TRBD2. This CDR3 region has 16 residues. J lost 6 bases, V lost 0 bases, and 6 bases had no gene match. The germline gives CDR1 SGHRS, CDR2 YFSETQ. CDR3 region: CASSLGASGRRNEQFF. The DNA for the CDR3 is TGCGCCAGCAGCTTGGGGGCTAGCGGGAGACGCAATGAGCAGTTCTTC. Drawing the rest from reference TRBV5-1 and TRBJ2-1, the complete variable domain is KAGVTQTPRYLIKTRGQQVTLSCSPISGHRSVSWYQQTPGQGLQFLFEYFSETQRNKGNFPGRFSGRQFSNSRSEMNVSTLELGDSALYLCASSLGASGRRNEQFFGPGTRLTVL.

This clonotype has only a few counts. Since a much larger clone is just one base distant, this may be a read error. The chain carries TRBV24-1 and TRBJ2-1; TRBD1 is a possible D gene (6 bases). The CDR3 has 15 amino acids. V shed 3 bases and J shed 6 bases, with 14 bases lying between them. Germline CDR1 KGHDR, CDR2 SFDVKD. The CDR3 sequence is CATSDVRRGRNEQFF. The CDR3 DNA is TGTGCCACCAGTGATGTTCGCAGGGGACGCAATGAGCAGTTCTTC.

V and J are TRBV12-3 or TRBV12-4 and TRBJ2-1; 7 bases are shared with TRBD2. The CDR3 loop spans 16 amino acids. V gave up 5 bases and J gave up 0 bases; unmatched junction bases: 7. The DNA for the CDR3 is TGTGCCAGCAGTCAAGCGGGGCGGGGCTCCTACAATGAGCAGTTCTTC. It specifies CASSQAGRGSYNEQFF.

This rearrangement joins TRBV16 to TRBJ1-1, with TRBD1 as a possible D gene (5 bases). V was cut by 0 bases and J by 5 bases, with 16 bases left in between. CDR1 is KGHSY, CDR2 FQNENV, per germline. The CDR3 loop spans 16 amino acids. This CDR3 reads CASSQSLREGNTEAFF. Here the CDR3 DNA reads TGTGCCAGCAGCCAATCCCTCAGGGAGGGAAATACTGAAGCTTTCTTT. Based on the CDR3 plus reference TRBV16 and TRBJ1-1, the full variable domain is GEEVAQTPKHLVRGEGQKAKLYCAPIKGHSYVFWYQQVLKNEFKFLISFQNENVFDETGMPKERFSAKCLPNSPCSLEIQATKLEDSAVYFCASSQSLREGNTEAFFGQGTRLTVV.

This clonotype appeared many times. The V gene is TRBV28, the J gene TRBJ2-2; D is ambiguous. This CDR3 spans 14 amino acids. With 2 bases removed from V and 2 bases from J, the gap between germline ends came to 6 bases. The germline V gene has CDR1 MDHEN and CDR2 SYDVKM. This chain's CDR3 is CASSLQRNTGELFF. In DNA, the CDR3 is TGTGCCAGCAGTTTACAGAGAAACACCGGGGAGCTGTTTTTT.

In its sample, this clonotype was seen many times. The chain employs TRBV5-1 and TRBJ2-1, with TRBD2 as a possible D gene (5 bases). This CDR3 is 15 amino acids long. V lost 0 bases, J lost 8 bases, and 15 bases lay in between. Germline loops: CDR1 SGHRS, CDR2 YFSETQ. CDR3: CASSLAEGLVDEQFF. In nucleotides, the CDR3 is TGCGCCAGCAGCTTGGCCGAGGGTCTTGTCGATGAGCAGTTCTTC.

The chain joins TRBV29-1 to TRBJ2-1, with 16 bases fitting TRBD2. Trimming took 3 bases from V and 9 from J; bases not matched to a gene: 11. This CDR3 is built from 17 residues. Germline values: CDR1 SQVTM, CDR2 ANQGSEA. CDR3 amino acids: CSVDSGTSGRALSEQFF. For the CDR3, the DNA is TGCAGCGTTGATAGCGGGACTAGCGGGAGGGCCCTTAGTGAGCAGTTCTTC.

The J gene is TRBJ1-6, the V gene TRBV20-1; 9 nucleotides agree with TRBD1. The CDR3 has 16 residues. The germline CDR1 and CDR2 sequences are DFQATT and SNEGSKA (reference sequence). Unmatched junction bases numbered 12, after V lost 3 bases and J lost 9 bases. The CDR3 nucleotides read TGCAGTGCTAGTAAAATAGGGGACAGGGAGCGTTCACCCCTCCACTTT. Protein: CSASKIGDRERSPLHF.

This clonotype appeared a few times. The rearrangement joins TRBV11-2 to TRBJ2-4, with D possibly matching TRBD2 (6 bases). This CDR3 is 18 amino acids long. Trimming pared 2 bases from V and 1 base from J, leaving 18 bases between. The V gene's germline CDR1 is SGHAT and CDR2 FQNNGV. CDR3 in amino acids: CASSLNGRGSGAKNIQYF. CDR3 bases: TGTGCCAGCAGCTTAAATGGGAGAGGGAGCGGGGCCAAAAACATTCAGTACTTC.

The J gene is TRBJ1-5, the V gene TRBV20-1; D gene uncertain. This CDR3 is built from 14 residues. Per germline, CDR1 DFQATT and CDR2 SNEGSKA (reference sequence). Deletions cut 1 base from V and 5 bases from J, with 12 bases between. The CDR3 DNA is TGCAGTGCTAGAGCAACATCTGGAGATCAGCCCCAGCATTTT. Protein sequence: CSARATSGDQPQHF.

Points on this clonotype: Being one base from a much bigger clone, this may be a read error. The chain has TRBV12-3 or TRBV12-4 and TRBJ2-7, with TRBD2 matching over 8 bases. V gave up 5 bases and J gave up 0 bases; unmatched junction bases: 12. There are 17 residues in the CDR3. In DNA form, the CDR3 reads TGTGCCAGCAGTCCCCCGAGGAGCGGGACTAGCTCCTACGAGCAGTACTTC. The encoded protein is CASSPPRSGTSSYEQYF.

This rearrangement joins TRBV27 to TRBJ2-5; 11 bases are a match to TRBD2. The germline CDR1 and CDR2 sequences are MNHEY and SMNVEV (reference sequence). This CDR3 has 15 residues. V lost 6 bases and J lost 4; bases outside the gene matches: 7. Here the CDR3 DNA reads TGTGCCAGCAGCCGACTAGCGGGGTCCCCAGAGACCCAGTACTTC. This gives the protein CASSRLAGSPETQYF.

Only a few counts were recorded for this clonotype. The chain recombines TRBV7-2 with TRBJ1-2; 9 nucleotides agree with TRBD1. Trimming at V came to 5 bases and at J to 5 bases, leaving 6 bases not matched to a gene. The CDR3 loop spans 14 amino acids. The V gene's germline CDR1 is SGHTA and CDR2 FQGNSA. Here the CDR3 DNA reads TGTGCCAGCAGCGAGGCCGGGACAGGGTATGGCTACACCTTC. Amino acid sequence: CASSEAGTGYGYTF.

This clonotype was observed many times. The chain recombines TRBV24-1 with TRBJ1-1; TRBD1 is a possible D gene (6 bases). Trimming removed 7 bases at V and 1 base at J, with 9 bases between. The germline V gene encodes CDR1 KGHDR and CDR2 SFDVKD. This CDR3 spans 13 amino acids. DNA for the CDR3: TGTGCCACCAGACGGACAGAGAACACTGAAGCTTTCTTT. It translates to CATRRTENTEAFF.

This clonotype occurred once. This may be a read error: a much more frequent sequence differs by one nucleotide. The DNA is left out, because the CDR3 cannot be placed on it with certainty; the CDR3 is given as TCRdb lists it. The chain combines TRBV7-2 with TRBJ2-1; whether TRBD2, the table's D call, matches the DNA was not checked. The CDR3 length equals 13 residues, ends included. Germline V gene sequence: CDR1 SGHTA, CDR2 FQGNSA. CDR3 residues: CASSVGRGTSGFF.

The V and J genes are TRBV20-1 and TRBJ2-3, with 9 nucleotides matching TRBD2. This CDR3 spans 14 amino acids. Unmatched junction bases numbered 7, after V lost 6 bases and J lost 3 bases. Per germline, CDR1 DFQATT and CDR2 SNEGSKA (reference sequence). DNA of the CDR3: TGCAGTGCATTTCGCGGGGGGGCAACAGATACGCAGTATTTT. Its protein product is CSAFRGGATDTQYF.

V gene TRBV10-3 combines with J gene TRBJ1-6, with a tentative D call TRBD1 (5 bases). The CDR3 is 14 residues long. V lost 6 bases, J lost 9 bases, and 15 bases lay in between. Per the germline V gene, CDR1 is ENHRY and CDR2 is SYGVKD. CDR3 region: CAISPKGQGSPLHF. The CDR3 nucleotides read TGTGCCATCAGCCCCAAGGGGCAAGGTTCACCCCTCCACTTT.

The chain joins TRBV2 to TRBJ1-5; D is possibly TRBD1 (5 bases). This CDR3 region has 13 residues. Trimming removed 8 bases from V and 6 bases from J, with 14 bases in between. Germline V gives CDR1 SNHLY, CDR2 FYNNEI. The CDR3 DNA follows: TGTGCCAGCGCACGTGGGGACGCTCAGCCCCAGCATTTT. Translation gives CASARGDAQPQHF.